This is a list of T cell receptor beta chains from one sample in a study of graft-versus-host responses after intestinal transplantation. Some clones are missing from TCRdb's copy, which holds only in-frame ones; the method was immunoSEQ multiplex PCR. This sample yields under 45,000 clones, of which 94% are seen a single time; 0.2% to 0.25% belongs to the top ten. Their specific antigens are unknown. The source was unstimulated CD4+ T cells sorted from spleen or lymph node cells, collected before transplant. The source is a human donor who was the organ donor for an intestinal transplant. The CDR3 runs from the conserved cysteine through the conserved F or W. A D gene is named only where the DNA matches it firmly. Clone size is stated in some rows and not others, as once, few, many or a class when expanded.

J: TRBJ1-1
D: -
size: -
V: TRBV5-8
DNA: TGTGCCAGCAGCCACAGGAACACTGAAGCTTTCTTT
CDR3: CASSHRNTEAFF

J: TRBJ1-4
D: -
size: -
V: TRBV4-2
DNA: TGTGCCAGCAGCCAAGATCGGAACAGGGCTGGCGAAAAACTGTTTTTT
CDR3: CASSQDRNRAGEKLFF

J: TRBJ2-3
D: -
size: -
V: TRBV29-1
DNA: TGCAGCGTTGAAGATAGCGGCTTCACAGATACGCAGTATTTT
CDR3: CSVEDSGFTDTQYF

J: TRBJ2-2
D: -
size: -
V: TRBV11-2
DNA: TGTGCCAGCAGCTTAGAACGCGGTGGGCTGTTTTTT
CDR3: CASSLERGGLFF

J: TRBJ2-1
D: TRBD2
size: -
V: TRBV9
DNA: TGTGCCAGCAGCGTAGGCGGGGGGCCTACCTACAATGAGCAGTTCTTC
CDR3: CASSVGGGPTYNEQFF

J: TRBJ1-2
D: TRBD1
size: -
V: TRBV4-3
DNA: TGCGCCAGCAGCCACCAAACAGGGGTCAACTATGGCTACACCTTC
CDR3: CASSHQTGVNYGYTF

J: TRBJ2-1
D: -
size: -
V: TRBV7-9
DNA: TGTGCCAGCAGCTTAGTACTCCCCAATGAGCAGTTCTTC
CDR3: CASSLVLPNEQFF

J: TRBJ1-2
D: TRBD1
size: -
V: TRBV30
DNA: TGTGCCTGCCCGGGACAGGGGAATGACTATGGCTACACCTTC
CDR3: CACPGQGNDYGYTF

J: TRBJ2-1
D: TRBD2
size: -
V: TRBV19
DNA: TGTGCCAGTAGAGAAAGCGGGGGCAATGAGCAGTTCTTC
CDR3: CASRESGGNEQFF

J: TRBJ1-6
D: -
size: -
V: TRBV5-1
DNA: TGCGCCAGCAGCTTGGGCCGTACAGGAATCTATAATTCACCCCTCCACTTT
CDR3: CASSLGRTGIYNSPLHF

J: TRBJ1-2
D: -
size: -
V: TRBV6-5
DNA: TGTGCCAGCAGTGAAGACGGTAACTATGGCTACACCTTC
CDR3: CASSEDGNYGYTF

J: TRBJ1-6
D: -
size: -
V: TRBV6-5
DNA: TGTGCCAGCAGTGTCAGGGGACCTAATTCACCCCTCCACTTT
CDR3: CASSVRGPNSPLHF

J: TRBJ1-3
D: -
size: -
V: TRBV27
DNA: TGTGCCAGCACATCTCGCCTTGGAAACACCATATATTTT
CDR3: CASTSRLGNTIYF

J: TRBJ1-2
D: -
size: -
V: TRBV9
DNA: TGTGCCAGCAGCGTAGAGGCAGGGAACTATGGCTACACCTTC
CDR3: CASSVEAGNYGYTF

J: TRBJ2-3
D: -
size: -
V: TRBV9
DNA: TGTGCCAGCAGCGTGGCCTTTCCCACAGATACGCAGTATTTT
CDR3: CASSVAFPTDTQYF

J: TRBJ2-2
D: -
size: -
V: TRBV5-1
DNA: TGCGCCAGCAGCTGGGACCTGAACACCGGGGAGCTGTTTTTT
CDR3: CASSWDLNTGELFF

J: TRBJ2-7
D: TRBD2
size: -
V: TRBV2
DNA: TGTGCCAGCAGGGCCATTAGCGGGGCCCGTGGGGAGCAGTACTTC
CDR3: CASRAISGARGEQYF

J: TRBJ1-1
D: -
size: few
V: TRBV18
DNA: TGTGCCAGCTCCGTGGGACAGAACACTGAAGCTTTCTTT
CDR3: CASSVGQNTEAFF

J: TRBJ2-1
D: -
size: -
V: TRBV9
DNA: TGTGCCAGCAGCGTAGAGAATGAGCAGTTCTTC
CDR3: CASSVENEQFF

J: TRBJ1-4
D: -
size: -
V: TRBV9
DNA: TGTGCCACCCCGACAGAAACTAATGAAAAACTGTTTTTT
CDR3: CATPTETNEKLFF

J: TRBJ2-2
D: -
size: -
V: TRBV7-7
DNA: TGTGCCAGCAGCTTAGAAAACACCGGGGAGCTGTTTTTT
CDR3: CASSLENTGELFF

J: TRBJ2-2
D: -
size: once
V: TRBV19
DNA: TGTGCCAGTAGTATAGGGAGGAGCCACTATACCGGGGAGCTGTTTTTT
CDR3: CASSIGRSHYTGELFF

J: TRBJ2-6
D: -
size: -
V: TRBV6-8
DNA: TGTGCCAGCGTGAAGACTCTGACTACCTCTGGGGCCAACGTCCTGACTTTC
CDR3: CASVKTLTTSGANVLTF

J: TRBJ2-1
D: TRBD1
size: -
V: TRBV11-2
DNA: TGTGCCAGCAGCTTGGGGACAGGCGACAATGAGCAGTTCTTC
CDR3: CASSLGTGDNEQFF

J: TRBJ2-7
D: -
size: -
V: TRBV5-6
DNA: TGTGCCAGCAGCTTGGGCGGGCGGGGCTTAAGCTCCTACGAGCAGTACTTC
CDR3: CASSLGGRGLSSYEQYF

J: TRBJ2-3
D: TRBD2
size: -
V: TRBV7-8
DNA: TGTGCCAGCAGCTTACTAGCGGGTATAGTCCCAGATACGCAGTATTTT
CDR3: CASSLLAGIVPDTQYF

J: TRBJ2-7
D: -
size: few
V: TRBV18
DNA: TGTGCCAGCTCACCACAGACAGGAGGCGAGCAGTACTTC
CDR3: CASSPQTGGEQYF

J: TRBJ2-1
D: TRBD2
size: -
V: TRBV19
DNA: TGTGCCAGTAGTATACTAGCGGGGGGGAGCTCCTACAATGAGCAGTTCTTC
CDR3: CASSILAGGSSYNEQFF

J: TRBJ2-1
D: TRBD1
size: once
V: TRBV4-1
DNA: TGCGCCAGCAGCCAAGATCGGCGGGACAGGGGATACAATGAGCAGTTCTTC
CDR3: CASSQDRRDRGYNEQFF

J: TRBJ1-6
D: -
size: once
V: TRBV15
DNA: TGTGCCACCAGCAGAGTATCCCTTAGGGTACAGACTAATTCACCCCTCCACTTT
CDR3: CATSRVSLRVQTNSPLHF

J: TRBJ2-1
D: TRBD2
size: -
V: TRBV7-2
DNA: TGTGCCAGCAGCTCGATAGCGGGGGGACCCCATGAGCAGTTCTTC
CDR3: CASSSIAGGPHEQFF

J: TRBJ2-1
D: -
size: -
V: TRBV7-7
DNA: TGTGCTAGCAGCTTAGGGGCCTACAATGAGCAGTTCTTC
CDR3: CASSLGAYNEQFF

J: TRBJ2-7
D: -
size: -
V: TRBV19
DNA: TGTGCCAGTACCCAACCCGGGACCAACTCCTACGAGCAGTACTTC
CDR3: CASTQPGTNSYEQYF

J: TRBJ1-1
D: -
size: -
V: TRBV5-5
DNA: TGTGCCAGCAGCTGGGGGGGTAGGACTGAAGCTTTCTTT
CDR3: CASSWGGRTEAFF

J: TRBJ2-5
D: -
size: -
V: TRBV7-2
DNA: TGTGCCAGCAGCTACACAGGGAATCCGACCCAGTACTTC
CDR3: CASSYTGNPTQYF

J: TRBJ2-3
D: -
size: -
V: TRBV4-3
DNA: TGCGCCAGCAGCCAAGATATTTTCCGCGGAGCCGCAGATACGCAGTATTTT
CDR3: CASSQDIFRGAADTQYF

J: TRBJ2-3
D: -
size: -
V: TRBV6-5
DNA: TGTGCCACCTTACTAGCTAACACAGATACGCAGTATTTT
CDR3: CATLLANTDTQYF

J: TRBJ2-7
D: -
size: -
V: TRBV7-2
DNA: TGTGCCAGCAGCGCGGGACCAGGGGAGCAGTACTTC
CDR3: CASSAGPGEQYF

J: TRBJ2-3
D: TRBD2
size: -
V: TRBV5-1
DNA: TGCGCCAGCAGCTCCCGGACTAGCGGGGGGGCGGATACGCAGTATTTT
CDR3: CASSSRTSGGADTQYF

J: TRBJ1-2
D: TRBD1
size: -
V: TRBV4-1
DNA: TGCGCCAGCAGCCAAGCCTCGACAGGGGAGGCCGGCTACACCTTC
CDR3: CASSQASTGEAGYTF

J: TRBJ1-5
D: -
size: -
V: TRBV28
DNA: TGTGCCAGCACAGGGATCCCTGGCTATCAGCCCCAGCATTTT
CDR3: CASTGIPGYQPQHF

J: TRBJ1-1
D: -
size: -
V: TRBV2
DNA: TGTGCCAGCAAAAGGAGGAACACTGAAGCTTTCTTT
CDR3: CASKRRNTEAFF

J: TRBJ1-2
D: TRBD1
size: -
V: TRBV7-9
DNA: TGTGCCAGTAGCAATGACAGGGACGGCTATGGCTACACCTTC
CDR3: CASSNDRDGYGYTF

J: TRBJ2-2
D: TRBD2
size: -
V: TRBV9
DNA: TGTGCCAGCAGCGAGGAGCGGGGGGGCGGCCTCCGGGGGGAGCTGTTTTTT
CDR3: CASSEERGGGLRGELFF

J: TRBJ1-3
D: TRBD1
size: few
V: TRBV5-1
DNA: TGCGCCAGCAGTACCGGGACAGGGGGAAACACCATATATTTT
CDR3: CASSTGTGGNTIYF

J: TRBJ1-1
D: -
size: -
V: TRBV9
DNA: TGTGCCAGCAGCGCCGGACAGAAGAACACTGAAGCTTTCTTT
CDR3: CASSAGQKNTEAFF

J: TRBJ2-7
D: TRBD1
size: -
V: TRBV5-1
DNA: TGCGCCAGCAGCCGGGGACAGGGTCTCCCGATGTTC
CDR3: CASSRGQGLPMF

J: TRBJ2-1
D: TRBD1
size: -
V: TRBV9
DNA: TGTGCCAGCAGCGTAGGACAGGGGGCGAATGAGCAGTTCTTC
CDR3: CASSVGQGANEQFF

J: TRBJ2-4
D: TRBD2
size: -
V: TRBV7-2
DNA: TGTGCCAGCAGCTTCTATACCGGGACTAGCGGCCGAAACATTCAGTACTTC
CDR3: CASSFYTGTSGRNIQYF

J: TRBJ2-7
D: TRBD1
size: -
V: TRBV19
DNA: TGTGCCAGTAGTATCCGGGACAGGGGGATCAACGAGCAGTACTTC
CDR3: CASSIRDRGINEQYF

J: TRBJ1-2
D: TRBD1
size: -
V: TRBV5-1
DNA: TGCGCCAGCAGCTTGGGGACAGGGGGCTATGGCTACACCTTC
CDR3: CASSLGTGGYGYTF

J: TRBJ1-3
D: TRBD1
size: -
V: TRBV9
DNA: TGTGCCAGCAGTACCACAGGGGATTCTGGAAACACCATATATTTT
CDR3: CASSTTGDSGNTIYF

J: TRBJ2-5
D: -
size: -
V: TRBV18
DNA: TGTGCCAGCTCACTAAGCCGGGAGACCCAGTACTTC
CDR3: CASSLSRETQYF

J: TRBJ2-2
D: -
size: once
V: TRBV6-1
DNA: TGTGCCAGCAGCTTGAAGGGAAGGGGGACCGGGGAGCTGTTTTTT
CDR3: CASSLKGRGTGELFF

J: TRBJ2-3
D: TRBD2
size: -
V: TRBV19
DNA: TGTGCCAGTGCCCCGGGACTAGGATTAACAGATACGCAGTATTTT
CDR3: CASAPGLGLTDTQYF

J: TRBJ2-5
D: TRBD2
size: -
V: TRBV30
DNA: TGTGCCTGGAGGCGGGGGGAGACCCAGTACTTC
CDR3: CAWRRGETQYF